This T cell receptor (beta chain) stems from a study of cytomegalovirus exposure and HLA in healthy donors. To note about this clone: Its antigen remains unidentified.

V was pared by 6 bases and J by 4 bases, with 4 bases of the junction left unmatched. The CDR3 extends over 14 amino acids. Both 60 Vbeta primers and 13 Jbeta primers went into the PCR. In the source study's methods: A later analysis tallied tens of millions of unique TCR beta chains, about 9.9 million of them shared. TCRdb's copy holds only in-frame clones and misses some; the assay was immunoSEQ multiplex PCR. V and J calls and clone size follow that table, whereas D and trimming were derived from the DNA. The sample shows under 200,000 clones, roughly 80% of them seen only once. Findings and caveats of the study: Cytomegalovirus-associated TCR beta chains were listed, numbering around 150.

The chain joins TRBV23-1 to TRBJ1-5, with 9 bases lining up with TRBD1. Being an ORF, TRBV23-1 has a function that is uncertain. The sequence derives from a male donor in good health and CMV-seronegative. The sample was PBMCs. The CDR3 DNA reads TGCGCCAGCAGCACAGGGGGCTGGAATCAGCCCCAGCATTTT. It encodes CASSTGGWNQPQHF.